The clone carrying this TCR beta chain was observed a handful of times. This record comes from a study of blood T cells in healthy people across ages. The authors extracted at least 6 micrograms of total RNA per sample. Then a second PCR, running roughly 7 to 11 cycles, was carried out with a sample-barcoded 5' primer and a J-beta primer mix. MiXCR, run by TCRdb on the 5' RACE reads, gives a single entry per CDR3 protein. Of around 700,000 distinct CDR3 sequences detected, 20% to 25% appear once; the ten largest clones hold 8% to 10%. The sample was also reused in another study, on T cells of mothers and their children.

The sequencing input was blood. The sequence was collected from a boy aged 10-17 years in good health.

CDR3: CASSQDPRGQETQYF. The CDR3 nucleotides read TGTGCCAGCAGCCAAGATCCCAGGGGGCAAGAGACCCAGTACTTC. The rearrangement links TRBV3-1 to TRBJ2-5; 7 nucleotides align to TRBD1. CDR1 and CDR2 from the germline V gene are LGHDT and YNNKEL (reference sequence). This CDR3 is 15 amino acids long. J gave up 2 bases and V 0 bases, and 3 bases lay outside the gene matches.